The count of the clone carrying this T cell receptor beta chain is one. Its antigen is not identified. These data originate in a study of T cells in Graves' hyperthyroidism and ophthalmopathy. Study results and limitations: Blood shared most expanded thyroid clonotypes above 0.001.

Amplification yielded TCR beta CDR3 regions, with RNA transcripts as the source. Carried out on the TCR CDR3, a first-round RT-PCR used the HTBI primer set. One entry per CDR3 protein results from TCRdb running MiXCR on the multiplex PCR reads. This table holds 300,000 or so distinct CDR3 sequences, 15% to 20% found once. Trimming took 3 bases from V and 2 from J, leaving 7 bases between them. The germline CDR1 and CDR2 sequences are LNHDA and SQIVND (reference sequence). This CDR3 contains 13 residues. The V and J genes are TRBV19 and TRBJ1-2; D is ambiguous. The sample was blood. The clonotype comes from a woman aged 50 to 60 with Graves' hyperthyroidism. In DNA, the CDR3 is TGTGCCAGTAGTATCGACGACAACTATGGCTACACCTTC. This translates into CASSIDDNYGYTF.